This entry is about one TCR beta chain. This specimen comes from a study of blood T cell repertoires in COVID-19. Overall study: Whether acute or convalescent, the COVID-19 samples came from the United States, Italy and Spain. Sources were T cells, B-cell-depleted T cells, or PBMCs; the material itself was cDNA or gDNA.

Source study methods: Amplification of reference gene primers provided the estimated nucleated cell counts. The data were produced by immunoSEQ multiplex PCR, yet TCRdb's version contains in-frame clones alone and is incomplete. The DNA gave D and trimming, while V, J and clone size come from that table. Here the sample spans over 90,000 clones, roughly 87% being singletons. V was cut by 9 bases and J by 6 bases, with 12 bases left in between. From germline, CDR1 is SNHLY and CDR2 FYNNEI. This CDR3 contains 13 residues. Sequenced input: peripheral blood. The source of this sequence is a woman in her fifties or sixties with COVID-19, enrolled during active disease. The chain links TRBV2 to TRBJ1-6, with D possibly being TRBD1 (6 bases). The CDR3 region has the DNA TGTGCCAGACAGGGTACGGGTAATTCACCCCTCCACTTT. Its protein is CARQGTGNSPLHF.